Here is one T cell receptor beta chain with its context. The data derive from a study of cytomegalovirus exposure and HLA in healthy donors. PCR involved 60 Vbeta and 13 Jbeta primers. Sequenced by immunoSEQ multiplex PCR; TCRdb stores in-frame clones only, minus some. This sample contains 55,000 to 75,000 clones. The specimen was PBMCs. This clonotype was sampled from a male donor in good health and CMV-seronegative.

In DNA, the CDR3 is TGTGCCAGTATATGCCGGGACAGGGTCGGGAGGGAGTATCTCACAGATACGCAGTATTTT. This translates into CASICRDRVGREYLTDTQYF. The rearrangement uses TRBV27 and TRBJ2-3, with a weak D call TRBD1 (9 bases). CDR3 length: 20 residues. CDR1 is MNHEY and CDR2 is SMNVEV in the germline V gene (reference sequence). V shed 9 bases and J shed 2 bases, with 33 bases lying between them.